Described below is a single T cell receptor (beta chain) sequence and its context. Its target is not known. TCRdb reprocessed the 5' RACE reads and reports one entry per CDR3 protein, with no DNA. Recorded here are some 140,000 distinct CDR3 sequences; the top ten clones represent over 35%. Germline loops: CDR1 KGHDR, CDR2 SFDVKD. This CDR3 contains 16 residues. This entry belongs to a study of T cells expressing NK-cell markers. In the study overall: The sequencing cohort of eight donors included seven HCMV-seropositive individuals and one seronegative individual.

Overall study results and limits: Expanded clones of NKG2C+ T cells had an unclear HCMV specificity. The CD3+CD56-NKG2C+ fraction of a handful of donors was also led by these clonotypes. The study found dominant NKG2C+ clonotypes at about 1.0-7.5% of CD8+ T cells in six donors.

The chain employs TRBV24-1 and TRBJ2-1; with no DNA, the TCRdb D assignment of TRBD2 cannot be verified. Material: blood T cells: a sorted CD56 or NKG2C T cell subset, CD4+ or CD8+ T cells, or bulk PBMC T cells (not recorded which). This TCR was recovered from a woman in her fifties or sixties in good health. The CDR3 here is CATSDAPGLAVDEQFF.